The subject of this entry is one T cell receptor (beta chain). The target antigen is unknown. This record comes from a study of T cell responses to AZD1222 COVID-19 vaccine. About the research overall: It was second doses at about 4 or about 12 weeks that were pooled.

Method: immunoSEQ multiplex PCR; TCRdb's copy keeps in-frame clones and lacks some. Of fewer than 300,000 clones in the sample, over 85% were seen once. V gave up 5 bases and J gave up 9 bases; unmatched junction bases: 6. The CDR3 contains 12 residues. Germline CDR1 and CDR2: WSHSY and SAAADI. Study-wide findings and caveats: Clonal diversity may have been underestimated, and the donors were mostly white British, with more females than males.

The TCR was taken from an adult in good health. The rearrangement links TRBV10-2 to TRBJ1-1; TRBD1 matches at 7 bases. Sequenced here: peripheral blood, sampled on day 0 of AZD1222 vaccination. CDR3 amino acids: CASSPQGEKAFF. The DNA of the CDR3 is TGCGCCAGCAGTCCTCAGGGGGAAAAAGCTTTCTTT.